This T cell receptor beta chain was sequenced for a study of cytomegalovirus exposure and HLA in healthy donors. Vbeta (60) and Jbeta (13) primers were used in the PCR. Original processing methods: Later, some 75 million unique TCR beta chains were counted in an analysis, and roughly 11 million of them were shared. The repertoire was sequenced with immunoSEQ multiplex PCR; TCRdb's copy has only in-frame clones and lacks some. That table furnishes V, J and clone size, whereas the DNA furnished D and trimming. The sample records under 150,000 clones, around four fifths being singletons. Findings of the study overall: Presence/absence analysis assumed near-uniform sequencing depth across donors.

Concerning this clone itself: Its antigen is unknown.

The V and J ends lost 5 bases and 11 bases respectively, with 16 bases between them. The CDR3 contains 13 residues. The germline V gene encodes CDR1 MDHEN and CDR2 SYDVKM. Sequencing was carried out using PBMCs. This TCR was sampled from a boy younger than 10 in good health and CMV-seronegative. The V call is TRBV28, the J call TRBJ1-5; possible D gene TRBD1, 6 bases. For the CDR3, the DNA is TGTGCCAGCAGTGATGACAGGCTATGGTCCCAGCATTTT. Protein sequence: CASSDDRLWSQHF. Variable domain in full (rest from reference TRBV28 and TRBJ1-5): DVKVTQSSRYLVKRTGEKVFLECVQDMDHENMFWYRQDPGLGLRLIYFSYDVKMKEKGDIPEGYSVSREKKERFSLILESASTNQTSMYLCASSDDRLWSQHFGDGTRLSIL.